This entry describes one T cell receptor (beta chain). The target of this receptor is not known. No quality values exist for individual bases; no much larger clone is one base distant. A second Seattle source provided samples from volunteer blood donors who had recovered from COVID-19. Whole blood was collected in K2EDTA tubes by collaborating institutions according to the institutions' own protocols. For TCRbeta analysis, collaborator samples were shipped as frozen whole blood, as isolated PBMCs, or as DNA extracted from either sample type. This sample is drawn from a study of blood T cell repertoires in COVID-19 (dated by TCRdb to between 2020 and 2021). At the level of the whole study: Samples from collaborators originated in the United States, Italy and Spain and spanned both the acute and convalescent phases of COVID-19. The material from the prospective study consisted of cDNA or gDNA derived from T cells, B-cell-depleted T cells, or PBMCs. Subjects who had been exposed to COVID-19, were actively infected with it, or had recovered from it provided the deeply sampled blood TCRbeta repertoires that made up the dataset. The repertoires were released in a freely available public database intended as a resource for research on the immune response to SARS-CoV-2. Samples came from the ongoing ImmuneRACE study (first 160 participants) plus 1,254 subjects from 6 global collaborators. Nearly every sample came with metadata listing a de-identified subject ID, COVID-19 status, age in years and sex. Where available, HLA class I and class II types were taken from metadata supplied by the sample provider and were not determined by assay-based typing.

The CDR3 runs 16 amino acids, cysteine and phenylalanine included. Only the CDR3 part of the read is kept: 48 bases, read in frame from the first base. Looking up the germline V gene yields CDR1 KGHDR and CDR2 SFDVKD. A distance of 12 bases separates the germline ends of V and J, which lose 0 bases and 4 bases respectively. Overall study results and their limits: The amount of clinical and demographic metadata varied by source and participant and was provided uncurated.

The immunoSEQ Assay, a bias-controlled multiplex PCR, was used to amplify TCRbeta CDR3 regions from genomic DNA. Under the source paper's analysis protocol: Nucleated cell counts per sample were estimated from amplification of reference gene primers within the assay. To quantify the absolute abundance of each unique TCRbeta CDR3 rearrangement, sequence reads were collapsed and filtered. For each sample, productive Simpson clonality was calculated as the square root of Simpson's diversity index across productive rearrangements. TCRdb obtained this table from immuneACCESS and retained in-frame rearrangements with V and J assigned. These tables miss some clones; where compared with another copy, unresolved V genes account for less than half of the shortfall, and the remainder is unexplained. V and J calls plus clone size are reproduced from that table; the DNA served to infer D and trimming. In all, the sample holds a few hundred thousand clones, and 80% to 90% of those were seen once. Under 1.5% of the sample goes to the ten largest clones.

The chain employs TRBV24-1 and TRBJ1-3, with no confident D gene call. The sequence came from a woman between 40 and 55 years old who had recovered from COVID-19. Sequencing used peripheral blood. CDR3 protein: CATSDLPGPPGNTIYF. The nucleotide sequence reads as follows: TGTGCCACCAGTGATTTGCCAGGCCCTCCGGGAAACACCATATATTTT.